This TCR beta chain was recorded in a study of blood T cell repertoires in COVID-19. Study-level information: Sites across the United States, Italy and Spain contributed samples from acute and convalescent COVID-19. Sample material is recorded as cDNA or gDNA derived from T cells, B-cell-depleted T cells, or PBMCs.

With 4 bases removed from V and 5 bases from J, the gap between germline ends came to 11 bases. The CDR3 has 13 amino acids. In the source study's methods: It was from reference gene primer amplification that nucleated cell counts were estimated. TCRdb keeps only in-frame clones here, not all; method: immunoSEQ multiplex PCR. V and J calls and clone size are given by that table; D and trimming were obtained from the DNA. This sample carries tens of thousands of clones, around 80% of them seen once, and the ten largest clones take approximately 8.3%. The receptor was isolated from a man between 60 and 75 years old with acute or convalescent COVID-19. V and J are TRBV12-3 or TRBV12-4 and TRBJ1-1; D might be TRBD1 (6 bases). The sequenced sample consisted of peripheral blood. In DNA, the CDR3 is TGTGCCAGCAGTTGGACAGCTAAGACTGAAGCTTTCTTT. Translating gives CASSWTAKTEAFF.